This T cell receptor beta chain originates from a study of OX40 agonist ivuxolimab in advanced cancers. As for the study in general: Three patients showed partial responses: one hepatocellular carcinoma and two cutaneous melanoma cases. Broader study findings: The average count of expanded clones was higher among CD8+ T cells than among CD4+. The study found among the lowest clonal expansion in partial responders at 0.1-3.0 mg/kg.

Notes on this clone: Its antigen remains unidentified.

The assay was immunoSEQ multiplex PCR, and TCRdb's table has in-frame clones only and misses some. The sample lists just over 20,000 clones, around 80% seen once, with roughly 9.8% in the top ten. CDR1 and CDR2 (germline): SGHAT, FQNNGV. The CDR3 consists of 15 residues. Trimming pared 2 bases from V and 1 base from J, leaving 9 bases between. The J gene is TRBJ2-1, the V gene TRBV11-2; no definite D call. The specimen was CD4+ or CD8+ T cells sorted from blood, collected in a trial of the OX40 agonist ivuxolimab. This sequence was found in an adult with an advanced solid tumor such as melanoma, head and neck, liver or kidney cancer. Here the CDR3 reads CASSLNLGSYNEQFF. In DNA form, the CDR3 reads TGTGCCAGCAGCTTAAATCTGGGGTCCTACAATGAGCAGTTCTTC.